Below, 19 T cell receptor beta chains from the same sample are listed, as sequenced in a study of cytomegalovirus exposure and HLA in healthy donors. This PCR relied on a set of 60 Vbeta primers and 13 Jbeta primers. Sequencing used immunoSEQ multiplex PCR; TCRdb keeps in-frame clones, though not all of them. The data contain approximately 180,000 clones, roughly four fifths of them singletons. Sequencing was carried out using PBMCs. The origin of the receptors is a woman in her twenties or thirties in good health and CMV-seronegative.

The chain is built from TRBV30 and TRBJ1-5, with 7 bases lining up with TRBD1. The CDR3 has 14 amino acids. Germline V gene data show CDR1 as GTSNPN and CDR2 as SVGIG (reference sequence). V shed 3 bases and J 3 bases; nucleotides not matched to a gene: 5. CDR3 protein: CAWRRGQSNQPQHF. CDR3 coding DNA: TGTGCCTGGAGAAGGGGACAGTCCAATCAGCCCCAGCATTTT.

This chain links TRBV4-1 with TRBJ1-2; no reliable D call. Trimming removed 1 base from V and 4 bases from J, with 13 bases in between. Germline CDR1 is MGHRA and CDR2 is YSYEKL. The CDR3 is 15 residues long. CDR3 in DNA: TGCGCCAGCAGCCAAGTTTTTGCGGGCGGCTATGGCTACACCTTC. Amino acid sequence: CASSQVFAGGYGYTF.

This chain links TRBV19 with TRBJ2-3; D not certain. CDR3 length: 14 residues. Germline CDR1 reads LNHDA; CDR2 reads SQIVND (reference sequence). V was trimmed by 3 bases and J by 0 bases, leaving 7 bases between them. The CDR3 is CASSMQASTDTQYF. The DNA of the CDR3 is TGTGCCAGTAGTATGCAGGCTAGCACAGATACGCAGTATTTT.

The CDR3 sequence is CASIILEGIGSPLHF. CDR3 DNA sequence: TGTGCCAGCATAATCCTGGAGGGTATCGGCTCACCCCTCCACTTT. The chain recombines TRBV7-9 with TRBJ1-6; no firm D call. Germline V lookup: CDR1 SEHNR, CDR2 FQNEAQ (reference sequence). CDR3 length: 15 residues. Trimming stripped 7 bases from V and 10 bases from J, with 20 bases between.

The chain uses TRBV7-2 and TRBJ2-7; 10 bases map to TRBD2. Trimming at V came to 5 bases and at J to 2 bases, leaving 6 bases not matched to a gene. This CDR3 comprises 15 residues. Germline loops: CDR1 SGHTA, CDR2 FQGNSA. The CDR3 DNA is TGTGCCAGCAGCCCACCTCTAGCGGGGGCCTACGAGCAGTACTTC. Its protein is CASSPPLAGAYEQYF.

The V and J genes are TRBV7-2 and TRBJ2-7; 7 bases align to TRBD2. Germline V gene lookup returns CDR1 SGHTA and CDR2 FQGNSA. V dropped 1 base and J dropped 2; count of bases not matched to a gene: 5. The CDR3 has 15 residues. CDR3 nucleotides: TGTGCCAGCAGCTTAGGGGGGGGAAAGACCTACGAGCAGTACTTC. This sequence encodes CASSLGGGKTYEQYF.

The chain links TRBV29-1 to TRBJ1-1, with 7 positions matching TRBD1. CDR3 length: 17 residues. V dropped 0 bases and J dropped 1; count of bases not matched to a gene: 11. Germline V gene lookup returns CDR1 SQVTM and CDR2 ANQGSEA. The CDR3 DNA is TGCAGCGTTGAAGAACGGGGGCGACAGGGAAAGAACACTGAAGCTTTCTTT. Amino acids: CSVEERGRQGKNTEAFF.

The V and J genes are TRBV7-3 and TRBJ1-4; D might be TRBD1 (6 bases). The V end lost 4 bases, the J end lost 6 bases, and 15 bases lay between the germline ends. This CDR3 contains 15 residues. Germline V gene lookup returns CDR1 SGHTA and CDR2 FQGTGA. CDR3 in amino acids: CASSSNGQKDEKLFF. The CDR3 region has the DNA TGTGCCAGCAGCTCGAACGGACAGAAGGATGAAAAACTGTTTTTT.

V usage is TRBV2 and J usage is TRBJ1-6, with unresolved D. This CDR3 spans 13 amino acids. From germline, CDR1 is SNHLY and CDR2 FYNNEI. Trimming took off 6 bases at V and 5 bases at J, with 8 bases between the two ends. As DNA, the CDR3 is TGTGCCAGCAGATTCCGGGATAATTCACCCCTCCACTTT. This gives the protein CASRFRDNSPLHF.

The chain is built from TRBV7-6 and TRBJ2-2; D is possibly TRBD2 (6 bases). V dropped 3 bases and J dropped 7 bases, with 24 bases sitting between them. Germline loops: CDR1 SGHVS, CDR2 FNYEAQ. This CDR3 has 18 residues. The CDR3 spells CASSFAGFGIGIGGELFF. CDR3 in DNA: TGTGCCAGCAGCTTTGCGGGGTTTGGGATCGGGATTGGCGGGGAGCTGTTTTTT.

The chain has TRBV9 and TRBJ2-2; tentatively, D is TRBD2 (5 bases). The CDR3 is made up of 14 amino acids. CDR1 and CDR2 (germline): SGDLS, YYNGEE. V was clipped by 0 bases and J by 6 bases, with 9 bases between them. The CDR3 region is CASSVGGVPGELFF. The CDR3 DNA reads TGTGCCAGCAGCGTAGGGGGAGTCCCCGGGGAGCTGTTTTTT.

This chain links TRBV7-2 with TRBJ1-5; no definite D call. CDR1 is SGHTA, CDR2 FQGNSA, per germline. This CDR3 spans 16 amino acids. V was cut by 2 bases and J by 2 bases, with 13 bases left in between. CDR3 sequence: CASSLSSTQGNQPQHF. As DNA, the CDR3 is TGTGCCAGCAGCTTATCCAGTACTCAGGGCAATCAGCCCCAGCATTTT.

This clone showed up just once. CDR3 in amino acids: CATSRGVSGTGLDFF. The CDR3 nucleotides read TGTGCCACCAGCAGAGGGGTTTCTGGGACAGGGCTCGATTTCTTT. The chain couples TRBV15 to TRBJ1-1; TRBD1 matches at 9 bases. CDR3 length: 15 amino acids. Germline-derived CDR1 and CDR2 are LNHNV and YYDKDF (reference sequence). The V gene end was trimmed by 1 base and the J gene end by 13 bases; junction bases not matched to a gene: 13.

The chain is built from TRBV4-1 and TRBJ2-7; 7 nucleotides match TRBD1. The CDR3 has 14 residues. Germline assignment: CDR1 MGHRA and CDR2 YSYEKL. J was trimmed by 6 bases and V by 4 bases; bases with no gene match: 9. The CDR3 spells CASSPLEGALEQYF. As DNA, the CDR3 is TGCGCCAGCAGCCCATTAGAGGGGGCCCTCGAGCAGTACTTC.

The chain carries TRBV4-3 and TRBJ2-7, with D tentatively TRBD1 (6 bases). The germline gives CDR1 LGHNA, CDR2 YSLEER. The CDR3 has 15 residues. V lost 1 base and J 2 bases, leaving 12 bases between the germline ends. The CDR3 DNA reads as TGCGCCAGCAGCCAAGCCACAGGGAGTCCCTACGAGCAGTACTTC. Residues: CASSQATGSPYEQYF.

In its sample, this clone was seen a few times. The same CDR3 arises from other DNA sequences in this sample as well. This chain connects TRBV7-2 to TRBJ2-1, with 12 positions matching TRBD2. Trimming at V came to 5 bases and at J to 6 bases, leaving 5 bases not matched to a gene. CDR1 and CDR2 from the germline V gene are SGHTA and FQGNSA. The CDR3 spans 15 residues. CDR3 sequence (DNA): TGTGCCAGCAGCCCTAGCGGGGGGGCCGCCAATGAGCAGTTCTTC. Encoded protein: CASSPSGGAANEQFF. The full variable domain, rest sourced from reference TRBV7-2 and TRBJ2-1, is GAGVSQSPSNKVTEKGKDVELRCDPISGHTALYWYRQSLGQGLEFLIYFQGNSAPDKSGLPSDRFSAERTGGSVSTLTIQRTQQEDSAVYLCASSPSGGAANEQFFGPGTRLTVL.

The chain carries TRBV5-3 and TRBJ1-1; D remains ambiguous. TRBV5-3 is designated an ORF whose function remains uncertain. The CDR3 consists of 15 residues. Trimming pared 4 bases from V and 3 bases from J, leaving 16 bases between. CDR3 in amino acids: CARSPPGIFYTEAFF. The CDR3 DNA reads TGTGCCAGAAGCCCACCAGGTATATTTTACACTGAAGCTTTCTTT.

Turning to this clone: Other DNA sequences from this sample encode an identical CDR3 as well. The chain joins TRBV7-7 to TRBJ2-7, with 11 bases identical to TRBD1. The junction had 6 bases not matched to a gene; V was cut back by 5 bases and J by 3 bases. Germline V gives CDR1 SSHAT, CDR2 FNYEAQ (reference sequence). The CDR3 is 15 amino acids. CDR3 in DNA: TGTGCCAGCAGCCCGGGACAGGGGGGAGGCTACGAGCAGTACTTC. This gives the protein CASSPGQGGGYEQYF.

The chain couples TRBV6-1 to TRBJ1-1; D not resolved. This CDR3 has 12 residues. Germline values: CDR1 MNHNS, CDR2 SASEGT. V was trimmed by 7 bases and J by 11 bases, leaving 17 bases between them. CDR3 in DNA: TGTGCCAGCAATTACCTGGAGGCGAGGGCTTTCTTT. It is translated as CASNYLEARAFF.